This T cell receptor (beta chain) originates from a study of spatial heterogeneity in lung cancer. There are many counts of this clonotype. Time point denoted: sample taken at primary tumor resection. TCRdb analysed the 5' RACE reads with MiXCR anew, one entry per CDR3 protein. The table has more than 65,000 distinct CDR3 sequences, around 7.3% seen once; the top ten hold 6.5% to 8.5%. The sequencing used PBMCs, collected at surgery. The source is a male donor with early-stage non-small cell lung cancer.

CDR3 residues: CASHSSNQPQHF. CDR3 DNA sequence: TGTGCCAGCCATAGTAGCAATCAGCCCCAGCATTTT. The gene calls are TRBV28 and TRBJ1-5; unclear D gene. V shed 8 bases and J shed 0 bases, with 5 bases lying between them. Per the germline V gene, CDR1 is MDHEN and CDR2 is SYDVKM. The CDR3 extends over 12 amino acids. Supplemented by reference TRBV28 and TRBJ1-5, the full variable domain reads DVKVTQSSRYLVKRTGEKVFLECVQDMDHENMFWYRQDPGLGLRLIYFSYDVKMKEKGDIPEGYSVSREKKERFSLILESASTNQTSMYLCASHSSNQPQHFGDGTRLSIL.